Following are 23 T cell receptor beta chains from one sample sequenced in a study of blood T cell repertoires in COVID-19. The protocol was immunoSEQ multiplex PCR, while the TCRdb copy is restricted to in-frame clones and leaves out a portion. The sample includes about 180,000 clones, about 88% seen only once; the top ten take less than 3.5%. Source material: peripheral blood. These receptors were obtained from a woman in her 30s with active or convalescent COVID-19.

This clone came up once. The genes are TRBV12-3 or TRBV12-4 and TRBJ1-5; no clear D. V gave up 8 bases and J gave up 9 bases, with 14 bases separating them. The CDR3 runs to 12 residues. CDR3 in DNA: TGTGCCAGCGAGTCCCGCGTTGGGCCCCAGCATTTT. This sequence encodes CASESRVGPQHF.

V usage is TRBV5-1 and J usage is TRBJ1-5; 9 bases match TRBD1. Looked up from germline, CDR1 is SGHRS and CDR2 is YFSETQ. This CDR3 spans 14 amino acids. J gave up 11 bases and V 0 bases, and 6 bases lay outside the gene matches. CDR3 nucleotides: TGCGCCAGCAGCTTGGGGACAGGGGATTTAACCCAGCATTTT. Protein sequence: CASSLGTGDLTQHF.

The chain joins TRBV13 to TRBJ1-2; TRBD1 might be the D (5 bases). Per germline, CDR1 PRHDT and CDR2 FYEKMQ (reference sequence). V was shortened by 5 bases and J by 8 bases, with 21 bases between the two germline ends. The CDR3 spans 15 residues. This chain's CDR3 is CASSTGRGGLGGYTF. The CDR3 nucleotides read TGTGCCAGCAGCACTGGGAGGGGCGGACTGGGAGGCTACACCTTC.

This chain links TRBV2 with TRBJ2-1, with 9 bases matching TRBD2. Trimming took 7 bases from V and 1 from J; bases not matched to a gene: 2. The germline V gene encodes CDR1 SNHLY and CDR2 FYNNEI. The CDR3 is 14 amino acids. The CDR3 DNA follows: TGTGCCAGCACTAGCGGGATATCCTACAATGAGCAGTTCTTC. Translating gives CASTSGISYNEQFF.

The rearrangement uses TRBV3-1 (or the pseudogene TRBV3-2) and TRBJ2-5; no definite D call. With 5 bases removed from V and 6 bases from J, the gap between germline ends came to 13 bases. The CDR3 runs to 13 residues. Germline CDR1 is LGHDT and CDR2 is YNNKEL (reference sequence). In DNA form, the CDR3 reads TGTGCCAGCAGCGTGCCACAAACCCAGACCCAGTACTTC. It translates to CASSVPQTQTQYF.

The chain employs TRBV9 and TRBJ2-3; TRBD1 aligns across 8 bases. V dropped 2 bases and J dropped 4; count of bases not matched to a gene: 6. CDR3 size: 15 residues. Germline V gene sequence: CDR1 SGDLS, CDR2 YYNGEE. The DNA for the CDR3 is TGTGCCAGCAGCGTTACAGGGGGTCCCCCAGATACGCAGTATTTT. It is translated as CASSVTGGPPDTQYF.

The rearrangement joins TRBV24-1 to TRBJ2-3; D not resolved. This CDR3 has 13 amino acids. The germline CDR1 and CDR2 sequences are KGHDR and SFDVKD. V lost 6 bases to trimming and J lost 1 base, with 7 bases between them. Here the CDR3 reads CATSYGGTDTQYF. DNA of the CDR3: TGTGCCACCAGTTATGGAGGCACAGATACGCAGTATTTT.

The chain's CDR3 is CASSPQSGGYNEQFF. CDR3 DNA sequence: TGTGCCAGCAGCCCCCAAAGCGGGGGATACAATGAGCAGTTCTTC. The chain couples TRBV7-9 to TRBJ2-1, with TRBD2 matching 8 bases. V dropped 5 bases and J dropped 4; count of bases not matched to a gene: 7. CDR3 length: 15 amino acids. Germline V gene sequence: CDR1 SEHNR, CDR2 FQNEAQ (reference sequence).

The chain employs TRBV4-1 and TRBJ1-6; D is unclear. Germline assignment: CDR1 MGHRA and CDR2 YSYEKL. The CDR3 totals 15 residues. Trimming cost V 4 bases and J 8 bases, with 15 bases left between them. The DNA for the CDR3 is TGCGCCAGCAGCCTCCGCGAGGGCCAGGATTCACCCCTCCACTTT. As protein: CASSLREGQDSPLHF.

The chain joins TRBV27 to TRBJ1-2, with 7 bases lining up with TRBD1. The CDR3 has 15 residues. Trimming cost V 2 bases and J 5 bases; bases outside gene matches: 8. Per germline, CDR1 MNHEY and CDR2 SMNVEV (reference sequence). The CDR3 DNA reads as TGTGCCAGCAGTTTAAGGTCAGGGGGGTGGTATGGCTACACCTTC. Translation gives CASSLRSGGWYGYTF.

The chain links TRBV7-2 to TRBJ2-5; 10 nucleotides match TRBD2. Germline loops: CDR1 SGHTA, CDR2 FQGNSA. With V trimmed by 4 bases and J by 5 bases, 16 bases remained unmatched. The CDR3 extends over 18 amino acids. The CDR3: CASSYQSALAGVWETQYF. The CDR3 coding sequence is TGTGCCAGCAGCTACCAATCGGCGCTAGCGGGAGTCTGGGAGACCCAGTACTTC.

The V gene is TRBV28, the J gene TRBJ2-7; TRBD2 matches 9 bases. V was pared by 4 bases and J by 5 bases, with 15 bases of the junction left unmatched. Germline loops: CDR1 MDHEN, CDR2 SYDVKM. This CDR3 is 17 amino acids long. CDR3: CASSSQWLAGEGHEQYF. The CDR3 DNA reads TGTGCCAGCAGTTCCCAATGGTTAGCGGGAGAGGGCCACGAGCAGTACTTC.

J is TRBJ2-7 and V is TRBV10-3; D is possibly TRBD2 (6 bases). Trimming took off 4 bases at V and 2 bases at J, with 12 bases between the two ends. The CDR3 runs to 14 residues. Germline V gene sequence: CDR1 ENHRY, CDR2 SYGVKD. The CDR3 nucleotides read TGTGCCATCAGTGCGGGGCGGGGAGCCTACGAGCAGTACTTC. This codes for CAISAGRGAYEQYF.

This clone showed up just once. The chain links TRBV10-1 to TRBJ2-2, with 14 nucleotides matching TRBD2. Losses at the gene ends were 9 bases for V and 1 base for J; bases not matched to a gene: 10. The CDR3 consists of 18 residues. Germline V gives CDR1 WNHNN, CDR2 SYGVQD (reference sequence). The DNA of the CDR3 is TGCGCCAGGAACCGGACTAGCGGGGGGCCCGAGAACACCGGGGAGCTGTTTTTT. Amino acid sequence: CARNRTSGGPENTGELFF.

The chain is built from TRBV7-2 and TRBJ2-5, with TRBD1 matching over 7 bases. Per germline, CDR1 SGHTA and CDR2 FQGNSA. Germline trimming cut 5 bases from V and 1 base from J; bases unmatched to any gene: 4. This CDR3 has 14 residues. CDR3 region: CASSPGDSQETQYF. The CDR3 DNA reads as TGTGCCAGCAGCCCCGGGGACAGCCAAGAGACCCAGTACTTC.

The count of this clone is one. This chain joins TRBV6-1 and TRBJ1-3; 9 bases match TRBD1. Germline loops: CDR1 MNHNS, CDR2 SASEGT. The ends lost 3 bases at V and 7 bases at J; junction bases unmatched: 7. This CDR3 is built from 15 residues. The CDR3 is CASSEPGQGSNTIYF. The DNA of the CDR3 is TGTGCCAGCAGTGAGCCGGGACAGGGTTCGAACACCATATATTTT.

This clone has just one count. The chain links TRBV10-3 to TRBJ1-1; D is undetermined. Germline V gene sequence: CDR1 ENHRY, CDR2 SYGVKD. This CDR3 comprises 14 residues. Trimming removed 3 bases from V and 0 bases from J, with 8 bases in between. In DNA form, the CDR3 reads TGTGCCATCAGTGAAGAGATAATGAACACTGAAGCTTTCTTT. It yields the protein CAISEEIMNTEAFF.

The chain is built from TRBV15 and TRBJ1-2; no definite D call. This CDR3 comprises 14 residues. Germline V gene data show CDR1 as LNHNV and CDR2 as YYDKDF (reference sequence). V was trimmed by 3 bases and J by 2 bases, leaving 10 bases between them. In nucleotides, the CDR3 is TGTGCCACCAGCAGTTGGCAGGCAAACTATGGCTACACCTTC. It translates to CATSSWQANYGYTF.

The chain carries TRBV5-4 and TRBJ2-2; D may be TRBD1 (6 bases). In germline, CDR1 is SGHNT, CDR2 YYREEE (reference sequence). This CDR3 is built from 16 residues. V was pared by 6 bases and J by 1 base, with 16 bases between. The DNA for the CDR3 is TGTGCCAGCACCTCCATCCCGGGACAGAACACCGGGGAGCTGTTTTTT. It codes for CASTSIPGQNTGELFF. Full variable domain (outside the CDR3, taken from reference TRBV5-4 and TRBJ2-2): ETGVTQSPTHLIKTRGQQVTLRCSSQSGHNTVSWYQQALGQGPQFIFQYYREEENGRGNFPPRFSGLQFPNYSSELNVNALELDDSALYLCASTSIPGQNTGELFFGEGSRLTVL.

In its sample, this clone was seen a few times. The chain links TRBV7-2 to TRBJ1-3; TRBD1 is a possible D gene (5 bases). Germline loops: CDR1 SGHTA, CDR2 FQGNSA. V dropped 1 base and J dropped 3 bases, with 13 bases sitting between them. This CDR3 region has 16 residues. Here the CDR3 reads CASSLGGLWNGNTIYF. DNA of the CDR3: TGTGCCAGCAGCTTAGGGGGCCTATGGAATGGAAACACCATATATTTT.

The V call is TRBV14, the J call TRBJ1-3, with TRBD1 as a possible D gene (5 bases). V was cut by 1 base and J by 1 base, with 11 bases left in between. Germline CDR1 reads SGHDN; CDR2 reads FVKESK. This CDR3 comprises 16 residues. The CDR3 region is CASSQGGLRSGNTIYF. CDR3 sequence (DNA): TGTGCCAGCAGCCAAGGGGGCCTGAGGTCTGGAAACACCATATATTTT.

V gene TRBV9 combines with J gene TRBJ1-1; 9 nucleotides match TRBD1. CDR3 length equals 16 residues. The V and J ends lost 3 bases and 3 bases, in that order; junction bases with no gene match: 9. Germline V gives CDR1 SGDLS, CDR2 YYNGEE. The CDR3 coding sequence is TGTGCCAGCAGCGGAGGACAGGGGTATAGTGACACTGAAGCTTTCTTT. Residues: CASSGGQGYSDTEAFF. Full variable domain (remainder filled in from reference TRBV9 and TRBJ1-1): DSGVTQTPKHLITATGQRVTLRCSPRSGDLSVYWYQQSLDQGLQFLIQYYNGEERAKGNILERFSAQQFPDLHSELNLSSLELGDSALYFCASSGGQGYSDTEAFFGQGTRLTVV.

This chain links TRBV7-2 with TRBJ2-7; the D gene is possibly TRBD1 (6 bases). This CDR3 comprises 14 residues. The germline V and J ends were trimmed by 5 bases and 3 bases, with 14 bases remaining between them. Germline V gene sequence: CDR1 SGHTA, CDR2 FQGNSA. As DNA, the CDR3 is TGTGCCAGCAGCCGGGACACGGGAAGCTACGAGCAGTACTTC. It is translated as CASSRDTGSYEQYF.